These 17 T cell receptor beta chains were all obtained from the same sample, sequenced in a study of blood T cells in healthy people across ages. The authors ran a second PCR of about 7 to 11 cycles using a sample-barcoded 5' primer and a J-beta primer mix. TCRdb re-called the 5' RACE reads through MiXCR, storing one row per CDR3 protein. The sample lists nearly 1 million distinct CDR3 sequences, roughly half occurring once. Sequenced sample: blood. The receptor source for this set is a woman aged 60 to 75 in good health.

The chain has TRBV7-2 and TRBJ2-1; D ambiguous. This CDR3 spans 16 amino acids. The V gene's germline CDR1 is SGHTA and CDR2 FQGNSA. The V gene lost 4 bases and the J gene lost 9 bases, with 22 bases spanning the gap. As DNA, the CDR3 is TGTGCCAGCAGCTCCAGACGAGAGAGTATTCGAGGTGAGCAGTTCTTC. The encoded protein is CASSSRRESIRGEQFF.

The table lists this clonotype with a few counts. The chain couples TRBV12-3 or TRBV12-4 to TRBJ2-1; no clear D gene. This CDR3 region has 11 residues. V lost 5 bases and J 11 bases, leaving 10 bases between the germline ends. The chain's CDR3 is CASSQSLKQFF. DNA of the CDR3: TGTGCCAGCAGTCAGAGCCTTAAGCAGTTCTTC.

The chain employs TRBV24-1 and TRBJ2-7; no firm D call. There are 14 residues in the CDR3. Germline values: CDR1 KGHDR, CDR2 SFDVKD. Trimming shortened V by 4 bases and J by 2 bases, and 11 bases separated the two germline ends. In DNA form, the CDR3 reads TGTGCCACCAGTGAGCGTGACATAGCCTACGAGCAGTACTTC. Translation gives CATSERDIAYEQYF.

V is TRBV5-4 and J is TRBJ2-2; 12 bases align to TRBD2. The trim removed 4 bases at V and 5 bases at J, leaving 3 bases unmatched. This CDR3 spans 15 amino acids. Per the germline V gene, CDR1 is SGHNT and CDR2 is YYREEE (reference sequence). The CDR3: CASSRTSGTTGELFF. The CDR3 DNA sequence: TGTGCCAGCAGCCGGACTAGCGGGACAACCGGGGAGCTGTTTTTT.

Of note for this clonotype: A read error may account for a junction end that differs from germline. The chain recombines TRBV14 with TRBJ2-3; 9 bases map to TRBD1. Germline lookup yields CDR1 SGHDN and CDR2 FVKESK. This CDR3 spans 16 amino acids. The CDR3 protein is CASSQGGTGIADTRYF. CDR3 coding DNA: TGTGCCAGCAGCCAAGGAGGGACAGGGATCGCAGATACGCGGTATTTT.

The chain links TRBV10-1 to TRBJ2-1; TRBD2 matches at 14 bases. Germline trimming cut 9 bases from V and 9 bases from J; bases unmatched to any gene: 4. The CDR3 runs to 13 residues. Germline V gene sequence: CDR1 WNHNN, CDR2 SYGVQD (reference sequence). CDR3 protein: CARKGLAGVEQFF. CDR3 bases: TGCGCCAGAAAGGGACTAGCGGGAGTTGAGCAGTTCTTC.

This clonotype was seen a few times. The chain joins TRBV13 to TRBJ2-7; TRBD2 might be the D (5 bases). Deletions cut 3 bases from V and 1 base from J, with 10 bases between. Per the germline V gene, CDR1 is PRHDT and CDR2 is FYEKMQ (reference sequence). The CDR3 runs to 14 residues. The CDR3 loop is CASSLFSESYEQYF. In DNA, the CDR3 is TGTGCCAGCAGCTTGTTTAGCGAGTCCTACGAGCAGTACTTC.

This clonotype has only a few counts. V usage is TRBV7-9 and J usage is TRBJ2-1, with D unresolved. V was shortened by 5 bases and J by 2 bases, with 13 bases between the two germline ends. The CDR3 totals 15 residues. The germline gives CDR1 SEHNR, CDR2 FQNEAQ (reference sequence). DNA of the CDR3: TGTGCCAGCAGCACCACTGACTCAGCCTACAATGAGCAGTTCTTC. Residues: CASSTTDSAYNEQFF. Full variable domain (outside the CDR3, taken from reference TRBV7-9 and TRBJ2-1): DTGVSQNPRHKITKRGQNVTFRCDPISEHNRLYWYRQTLGQGPEFLTYFQNEAQLEKSRLLSDRFSAERPKGSFSTLEIQRTEQGDSAMYLCASSTTDSAYNEQFFGPGTRLTVL.

CDR3 residues: CSAKTGADTRTYEQYF. The DNA for the CDR3 is TGCAGTGCCAAAACCGGAGCGGATACAAGGACCTACGAGCAGTACTTC. The V and J genes are TRBV20-1 and TRBJ2-7; TRBD2 is a possible D gene (5 bases). The germline V gene has CDR1 DFQATT and CDR2 SNEGSKA (reference sequence). This CDR3 spans 16 amino acids. V shed 6 bases and J shed 2 bases, with 23 bases lying between them.

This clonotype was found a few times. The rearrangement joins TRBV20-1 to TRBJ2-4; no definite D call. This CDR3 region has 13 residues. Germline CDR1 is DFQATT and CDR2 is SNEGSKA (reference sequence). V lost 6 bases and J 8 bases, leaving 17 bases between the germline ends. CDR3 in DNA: TGCAGTGCCGGTACGCCGAATGGATACATTCAGTACTTC. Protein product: CSAGTPNGYIQYF.

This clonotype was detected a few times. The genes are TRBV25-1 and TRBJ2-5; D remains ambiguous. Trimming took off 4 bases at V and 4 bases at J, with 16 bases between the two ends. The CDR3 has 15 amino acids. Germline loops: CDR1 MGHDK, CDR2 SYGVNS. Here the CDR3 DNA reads TGTGCCAGCAGTGGGGTATGGGGTAGTGGAGAGACCCAGTACTTC. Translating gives CASSGVWGSGETQYF.

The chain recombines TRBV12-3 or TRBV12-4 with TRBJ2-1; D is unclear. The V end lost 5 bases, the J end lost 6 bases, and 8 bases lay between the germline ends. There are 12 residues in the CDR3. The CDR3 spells CASSLVVNEQFF. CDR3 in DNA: TGTGCCAGCAGTCTAGTGGTCAATGAGCAGTTCTTC.

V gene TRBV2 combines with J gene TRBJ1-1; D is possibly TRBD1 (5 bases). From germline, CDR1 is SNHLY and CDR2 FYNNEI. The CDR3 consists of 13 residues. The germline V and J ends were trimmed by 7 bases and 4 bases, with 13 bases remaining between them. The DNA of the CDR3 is TGTGCCAGCATAGGGCAGGGCCCCACTGAAGCTTTCTTT. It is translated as CASIGQGPTEAFF.

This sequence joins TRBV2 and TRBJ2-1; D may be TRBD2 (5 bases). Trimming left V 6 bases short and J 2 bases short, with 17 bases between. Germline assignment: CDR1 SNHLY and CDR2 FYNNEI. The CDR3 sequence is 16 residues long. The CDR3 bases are TGTGCCAGCAGACATTTCGGGGTTAGCACCTACAATGAGCAGTTCTTC. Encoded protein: CASRHFGVSTYNEQFF.

In DNA, the CDR3 is TGCAGTGCTAAGAAAACTAGCGGGTACGAGCAGTACTTC. It specifies CSAKKTSGYEQYF. The chain uses TRBV20-1 and TRBJ2-7; 9 nucleotides agree with TRBD2. The CDR3 is 13 residues long. The V and J ends lost 4 bases and 4 bases, in that order; junction bases with no gene match: 5. Looked up from germline, CDR1 is DFQATT and CDR2 is SNEGSKA (reference sequence).

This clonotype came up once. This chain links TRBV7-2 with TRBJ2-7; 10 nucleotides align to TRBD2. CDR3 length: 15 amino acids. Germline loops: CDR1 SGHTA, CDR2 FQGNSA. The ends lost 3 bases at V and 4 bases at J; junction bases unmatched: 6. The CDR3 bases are TGTGCCAGCAGCTTTGGACTAGCGGCCCAATACGAGCAGTACTTC. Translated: CASSFGLAAQYEQYF.

The CDR3 coding sequence is TGTGCCAGCAGTAACAGCGGGAGGGCGTTTGGGGAGCAGTACTTC. Its translation is CASSNSGRAFGEQYF. This chain uses TRBV25-1 with TRBJ2-5; TRBD2 matches at 10 bases. This CDR3 is 15 amino acids long. J lost 11 bases, V lost 5 bases, and 14 bases had no gene match. CDR1 is MGHDK, CDR2 SYGVNS, per germline.